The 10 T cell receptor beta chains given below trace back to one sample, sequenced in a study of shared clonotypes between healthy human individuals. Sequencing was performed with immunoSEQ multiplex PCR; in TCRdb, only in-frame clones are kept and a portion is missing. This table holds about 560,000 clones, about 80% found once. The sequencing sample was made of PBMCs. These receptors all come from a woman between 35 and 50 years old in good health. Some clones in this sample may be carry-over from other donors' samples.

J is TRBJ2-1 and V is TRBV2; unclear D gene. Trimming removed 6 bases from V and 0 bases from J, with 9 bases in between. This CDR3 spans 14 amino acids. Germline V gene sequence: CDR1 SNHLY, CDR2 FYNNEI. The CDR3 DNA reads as TGTGCCAGCAGGGACGCGGACTCCTACAATGAGCAGTTCTTC. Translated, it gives CASRDADSYNEQFF.

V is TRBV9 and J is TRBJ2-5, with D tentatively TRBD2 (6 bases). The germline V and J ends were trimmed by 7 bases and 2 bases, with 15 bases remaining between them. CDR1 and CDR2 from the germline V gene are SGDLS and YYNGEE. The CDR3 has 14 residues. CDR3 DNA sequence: TGTGCCAGCTCCCAGTGGGGGGATCAAGAGACCCAGTACTTC. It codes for CASSQWGDQETQYF.

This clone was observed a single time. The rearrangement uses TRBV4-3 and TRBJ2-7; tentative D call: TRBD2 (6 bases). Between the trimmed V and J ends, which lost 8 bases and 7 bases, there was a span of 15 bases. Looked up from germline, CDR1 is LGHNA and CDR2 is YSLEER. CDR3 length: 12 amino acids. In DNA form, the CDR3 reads TGCGCCAGCTCCCCATCTGGGGGGGAGCAGTACTTC. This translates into CASSPSGGEQYF.

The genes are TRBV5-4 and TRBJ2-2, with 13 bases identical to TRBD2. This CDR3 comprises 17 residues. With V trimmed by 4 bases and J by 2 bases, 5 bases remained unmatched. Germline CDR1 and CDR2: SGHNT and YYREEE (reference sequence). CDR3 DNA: TGTGCCAGCAGCGCGGGACTAGCGGGAAGTAACACCGGGGAGCTGTTTTTT. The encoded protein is CASSAGLAGSNTGELFF.

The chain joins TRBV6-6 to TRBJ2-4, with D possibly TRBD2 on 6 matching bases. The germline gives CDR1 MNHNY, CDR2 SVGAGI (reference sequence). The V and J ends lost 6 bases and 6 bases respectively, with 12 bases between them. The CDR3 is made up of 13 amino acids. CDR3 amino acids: CASSQIGGNIQYF. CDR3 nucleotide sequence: TGTGCCAGCAGCCAAATCGGGGGAAACATTCAGTACTTC.

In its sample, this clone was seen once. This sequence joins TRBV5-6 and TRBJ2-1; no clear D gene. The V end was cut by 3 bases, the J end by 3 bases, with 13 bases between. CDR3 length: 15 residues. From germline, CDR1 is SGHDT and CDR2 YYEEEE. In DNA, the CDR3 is TGTGCCAGCAGCTCCAGGCGGATGATCTACAATGAGCAGTTCTTC. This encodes CASSSRRMIYNEQFF.

The CDR3 loop is CASSVSGSGGNEQFF. CDR3 nucleotides: TGTGCCAGCTCAGTTAGCGGGAGTGGGGGCAATGAGCAGTTCTTC. This chain connects TRBV6-4 to TRBJ2-1; 9 bases map to TRBD2. V lost 8 bases to trimming and J lost 6 bases; unmatched junction nucleotides: 11. Germline V gene lookup returns CDR1 MRHNA and CDR2 SNTAGT. CDR3 length: 15 residues.

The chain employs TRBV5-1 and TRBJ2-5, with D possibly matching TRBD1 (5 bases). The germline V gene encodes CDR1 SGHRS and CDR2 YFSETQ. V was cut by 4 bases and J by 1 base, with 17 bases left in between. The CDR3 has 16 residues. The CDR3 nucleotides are TGCGCCAGCAGCCCATTGGGCCAGGGCAGCCAAGAGACCCAGTACTTC. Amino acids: CASSPLGQGSQETQYF. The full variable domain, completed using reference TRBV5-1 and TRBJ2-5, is KAGVTQTPRYLIKTRGQQVTLSCSPISGHRSVSWYQQTPGQGLQFLFEYFSETQRNKGNFPGRFSGRQFSNSRSEMNVSTLELGDSALYLCASSPLGQGSQETQYFGPGTRLLVL.

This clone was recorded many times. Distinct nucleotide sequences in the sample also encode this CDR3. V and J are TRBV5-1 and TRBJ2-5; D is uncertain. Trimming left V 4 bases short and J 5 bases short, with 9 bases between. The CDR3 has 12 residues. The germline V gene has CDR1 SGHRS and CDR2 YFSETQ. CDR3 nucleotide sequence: TGCGCCAGCAGCCCCCCCGGGGAGACCCAGTACTTC. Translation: CASSPPGETQYF.

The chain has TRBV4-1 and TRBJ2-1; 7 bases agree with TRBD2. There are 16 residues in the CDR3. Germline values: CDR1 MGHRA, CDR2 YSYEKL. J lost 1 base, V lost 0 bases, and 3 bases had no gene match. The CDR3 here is CASSQDRAGSYNEQFF. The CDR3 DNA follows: TGCGCCAGCAGCCAAGACCGAGCGGGATCCTACAATGAGCAGTTCTTC.